One sample yielded the 5 T cell receptor beta chains listed below, sequenced in a study of T-cell reconstitution after alpha-beta-depleted transplantation in children. Molecular barcoding with unique molecular identifiers was used for the TCRbeta library. TCRdb re-analysed the PCR reads in MiXCR, keeping a single row per CDR3 protein. The table has more than 85,000 distinct CDR3 sequences, about 9.3% seen once. Sequenced here: PBMCs from the stem cell graft donor, sampled from the stem cell graft. The receptor source for this set is a human donor who donated a stem cell graft to a child with acute lymphoblastic leukemia.

In this sample, this clonotype turned up many times. This chain joins TRBV7-9 and TRBJ2-1, with D possibly matching TRBD1 (7 bases). Germline lookup yields CDR1 SEHNR and CDR2 FQNEAQ (reference sequence). This CDR3 is built from 15 residues. The V end lost 1 base, the J end lost 4 bases, and 11 bases lay between the germline ends. In DNA form, the CDR3 reads TGTGCCAGCAGCTTAGACCAGGGGGGATACAATGAGCAGTTCTTC. Translating gives CASSLDQGGYNEQFF.

This clonotype was counted many times. The rearrangement joins TRBV12-3 or TRBV12-4 to TRBJ2-7; 9 bases are a match to TRBD1. V trimming: 6 bases; J trimming: 4 bases; junction bases outside the gene matches: 10. The CDR3 sequence is 15 residues long. In DNA form, the CDR3 reads TGTGCCAGCAGAAAACAGGGGGCCCAGTCGTACGAGCAGTACTTC. The encoded protein is CASRKQGAQSYEQYF.

The J gene is TRBJ1-1, the V gene TRBV5-6; 8 positions agree with TRBD1. CDR3 size: 17 residues. V lost 4 bases and J lost 2; bases outside the gene matches: 13. In germline, CDR1 is SGHDT, CDR2 YYEEEE. CDR3 loop: CASSPRTGPLLNTEAFF. CDR3 DNA sequence: TGTGCCAGCAGCCCTAGGACAGGGCCTTTACTTAACACTGAAGCTTTCTTT. Full variable domain (rest looked up from reference TRBV5-6 and TRBJ1-1): DAGVTQSPTHLIKTRGQQVTLRCSPKSGHDTVSWYQQALGQGPQFIFQYYEEEERQRGNFPDRFSGHQFPNYSSELNVNALLLGDSALYLCASSPRTGPLLNTEAFFGQGTRLTVV.

This clonotype was detected ten times or more. The chain recombines TRBV14 with TRBJ1-4; the D is unclear. V was pared by 5 bases and J by 8 bases, with 3 bases between. This CDR3 region has 10 residues. Germline CDR1 is SGHDN and CDR2 is FVKESK. The CDR3 DNA reads as TGTGCCAGCAGCTCGGAAAAACTGTTTTTT. This codes for CASSSEKLFF.

This clonotype was seen many times. V usage is TRBV12-3 or TRBV12-4 and J usage is TRBJ1-3; D is perhaps TRBD1 (5 bases). The CDR3 consists of 15 residues. The V gene lost 6 bases and the J gene lost 0 bases, with 12 bases spanning the gap. The CDR3: CASRMGLDSGNTIYF. The CDR3 nucleotides read TGTGCCAGCAGGATGGGGCTAGACTCTGGAAACACCATATATTTT.